Listed below are T cell receptor beta chains from one sample, sequenced in a study of OX40 agonist ivuxolimab in advanced cancers. This table comes from immunoSEQ multiplex PCR, and its TCRdb copy is limited to in-frame clones, with some not included. The sample contains 35,000 to 55,000 clones, around 94% of which appear only once. The specimen comprised CD4+ or CD8+ T cells sorted from blood, sampled in a trial of the OX40 agonist ivuxolimab. The origin of the receptors is an adult with an advanced solid tumor such as melanoma, head and neck, liver or kidney cancer. Each CDR3 is given without its conserved first and last residue. The D gene is left open where the match is weak.

j_gene: TRBJ2-3; d_gene: TRBD2; v_gene: TRBV28; CDR3aa: ASKRGYISTDTQY
j_gene: TRBJ2-7; d_gene: TRBD2; v_gene: TRBV11-3; CDR3aa: ASSRQVQLAELYEQY
j_gene: TRBJ1-3; d_gene: TRBD1; v_gene: TRBV6-6; CDR3aa: ASSVGQGNTIY
j_gene: TRBJ1-2; d_gene: TRBD1; v_gene: TRBV7-8; CDR3aa: ASSLWDSPFGYGYT
j_gene: TRBJ1-5; d_gene: NA; v_gene: TRBV5-6; CDR3aa: ASSLVGVQPQH
j_gene: NA; d_gene: TRBD1; v_gene: TRBV19; CDR3aa: ASSTGDSSYEQY
j_gene: TRBJ2-7; d_gene: TRBD1; v_gene: TRBV27; CDR3aa: ASSFLLGNRGEQY
j_gene: TRBJ1-5; d_gene: NA; v_gene: TRBV6-6; CDR3aa: ASRSRGGNQPQH
j_gene: TRBJ1-2; d_gene: NA; v_gene: TRBV20-1; CDR3aa: SARTDSGYT
j_gene: TRBJ1-1; d_gene: TRBD1; v_gene: TRBV12-5; CDR3aa: ASGLGTGMNTEAF
j_gene: TRBJ2-5; d_gene: TRBD1; v_gene: TRBV14; CDR3aa: ASSPWRTGQETQY